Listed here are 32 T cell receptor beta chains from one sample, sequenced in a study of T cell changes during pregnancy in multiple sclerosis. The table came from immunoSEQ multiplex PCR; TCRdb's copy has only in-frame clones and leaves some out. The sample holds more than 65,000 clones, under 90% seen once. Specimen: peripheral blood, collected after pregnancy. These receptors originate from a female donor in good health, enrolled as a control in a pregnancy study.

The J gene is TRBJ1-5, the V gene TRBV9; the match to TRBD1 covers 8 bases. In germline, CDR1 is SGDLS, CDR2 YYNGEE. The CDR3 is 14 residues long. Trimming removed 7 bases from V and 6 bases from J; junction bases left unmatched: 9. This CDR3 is CASSSGGGGQPQHF. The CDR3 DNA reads TGTGCCAGCTCTTCAGGGGGCGGAGGTCAGCCCCAGCATTTT.

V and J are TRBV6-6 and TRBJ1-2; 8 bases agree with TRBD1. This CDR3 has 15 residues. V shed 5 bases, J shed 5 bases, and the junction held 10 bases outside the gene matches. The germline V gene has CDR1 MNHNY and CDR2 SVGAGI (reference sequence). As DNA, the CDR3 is TGTGCCAGCAGTCTCTCGGACAGGGCGGTATATGGCTACACCTTC. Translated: CASSLSDRAVYGYTF.

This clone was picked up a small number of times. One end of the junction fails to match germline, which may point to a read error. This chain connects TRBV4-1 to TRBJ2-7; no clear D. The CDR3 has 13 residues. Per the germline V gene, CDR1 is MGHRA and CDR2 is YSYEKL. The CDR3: CASTTKRVQKTGF. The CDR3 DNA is TGCGCCAGCACTACAAAACGGGTTCAGAAGACCGGCTTC.

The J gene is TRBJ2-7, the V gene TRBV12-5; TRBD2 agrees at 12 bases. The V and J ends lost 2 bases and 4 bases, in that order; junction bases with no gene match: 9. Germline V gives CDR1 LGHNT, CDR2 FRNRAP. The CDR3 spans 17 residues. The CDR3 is CASGLQRLAGVLYEQYF. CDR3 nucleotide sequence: TGTGCTAGTGGTTTGCAACGACTAGCGGGGGTACTATACGAGCAGTACTTC.

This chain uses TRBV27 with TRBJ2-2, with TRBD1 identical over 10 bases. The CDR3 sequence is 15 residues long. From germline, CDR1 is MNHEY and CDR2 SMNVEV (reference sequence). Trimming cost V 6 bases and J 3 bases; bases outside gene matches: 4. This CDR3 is CASRIGTGDTGELFF. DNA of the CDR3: TGTGCCAGCAGGATCGGGACAGGGGACACCGGGGAGCTGTTTTTT.

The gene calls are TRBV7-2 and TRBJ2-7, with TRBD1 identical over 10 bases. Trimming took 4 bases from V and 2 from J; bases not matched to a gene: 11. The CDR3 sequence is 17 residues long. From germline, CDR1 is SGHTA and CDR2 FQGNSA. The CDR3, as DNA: TGTGCCAGCAGCTCAGGGGGGGGACAGGGGAATACCTACGAGCAGTACTTC. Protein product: CASSSGGGQGNTYEQYF.

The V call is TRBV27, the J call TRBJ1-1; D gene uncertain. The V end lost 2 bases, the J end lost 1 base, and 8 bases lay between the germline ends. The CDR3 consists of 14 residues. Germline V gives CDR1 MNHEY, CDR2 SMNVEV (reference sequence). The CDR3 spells CASSLRGTNTEAFF. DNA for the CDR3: TGTGCCAGCAGTTTAAGAGGAACGAACACTGAAGCTTTCTTT.

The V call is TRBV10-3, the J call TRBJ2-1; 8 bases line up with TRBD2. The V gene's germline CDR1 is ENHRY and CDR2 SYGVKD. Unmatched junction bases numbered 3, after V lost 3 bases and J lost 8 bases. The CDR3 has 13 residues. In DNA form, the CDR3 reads TGTGCCATCAGTGACGGGGGGGGCGATGAGCAGTTCTTC. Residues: CAISDGGGDEQFF.

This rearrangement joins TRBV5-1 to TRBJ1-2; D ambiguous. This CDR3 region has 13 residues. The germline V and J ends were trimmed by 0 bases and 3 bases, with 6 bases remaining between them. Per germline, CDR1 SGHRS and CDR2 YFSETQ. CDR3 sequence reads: CASSLGEYYGYTF. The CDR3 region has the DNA TGCGCCAGCAGCTTGGGGGAGTACTATGGCTACACCTTC.

The CDR3: CASSQVGDEQFF. In nucleotides, the CDR3 is TGTGCCAGCAGCCAAGTCGGGGATGAGCAGTTCTTC. The rearrangement uses TRBV4-2 and TRBJ2-1; weak D call: TRBD2 (5 bases). Trimming cost V 1 base and J 8 bases, with 6 bases left between them. The germline V gene has CDR1 LGHNA and CDR2 YNFKEQ. CDR3 length equals 12 residues.

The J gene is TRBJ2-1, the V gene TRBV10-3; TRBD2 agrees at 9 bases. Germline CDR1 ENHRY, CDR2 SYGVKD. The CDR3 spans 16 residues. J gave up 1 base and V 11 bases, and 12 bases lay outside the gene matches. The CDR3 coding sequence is TGTGCCCATCAGGCTAGCGGGACTCGTTCCTACAATGAGCAGTTCTTC. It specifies CAHQASGTRSYNEQFF.

The CDR3 DNA reads TGTGCCAGTCGTAGCGCGGCGGGCACCGGGGAGCTGTTTTTT. The encoded protein is CASRSAAGTGELFF. The chain has TRBV6-5 and TRBJ2-2, with D perhaps matching TRBD2 (5 bases). CDR1 and CDR2 (germline): MNHEY, SVGAGI. With 9 bases removed from V and 4 bases from J, the gap between germline ends came to 15 bases. There are 14 residues in the CDR3.

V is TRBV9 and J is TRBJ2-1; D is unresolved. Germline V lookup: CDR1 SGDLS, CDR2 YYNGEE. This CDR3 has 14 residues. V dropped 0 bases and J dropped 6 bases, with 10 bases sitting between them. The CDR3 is CASSVEVGGNEQFF. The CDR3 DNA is TGTGCCAGCAGCGTAGAGGTAGGCGGCAATGAGCAGTTCTTC.

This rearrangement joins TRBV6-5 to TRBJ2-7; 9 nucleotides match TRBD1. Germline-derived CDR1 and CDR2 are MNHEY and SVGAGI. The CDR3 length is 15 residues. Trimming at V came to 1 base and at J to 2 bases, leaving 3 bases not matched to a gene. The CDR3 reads CASSYWTGAAYEQYF. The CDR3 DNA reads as TGTGCCAGCAGTTACTGGACAGGGGCGGCCTACGAGCAGTACTTC.

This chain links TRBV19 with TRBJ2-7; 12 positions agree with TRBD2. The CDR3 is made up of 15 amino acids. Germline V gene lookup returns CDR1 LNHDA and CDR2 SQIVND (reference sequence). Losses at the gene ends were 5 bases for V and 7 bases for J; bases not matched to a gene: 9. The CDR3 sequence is CASSRRGLAGNEQYF. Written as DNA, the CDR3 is TGTGCCAGTAGTCGCCGAGGACTAGCGGGGAATGAGCAGTACTTC.

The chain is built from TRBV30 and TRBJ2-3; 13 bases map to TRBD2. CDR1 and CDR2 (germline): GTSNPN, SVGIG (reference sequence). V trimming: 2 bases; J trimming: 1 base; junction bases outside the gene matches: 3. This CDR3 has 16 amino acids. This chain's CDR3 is CAWSRLAGGRTDTQYF. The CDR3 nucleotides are TGTGCCTGGAGTCGACTAGCGGGGGGCCGCACAGATACGCAGTATTTT. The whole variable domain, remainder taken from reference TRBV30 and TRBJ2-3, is SQTIHQWPATLVQPVGSPLSLECTVEGTSNPNLYWYRQAAGRGLQLLFYSVGIGQISSEVPQNLSASRPQDRQFILSSKKLLLSDSGFYLCAWSRLAGGRTDTQYFGPGTRLTVL.

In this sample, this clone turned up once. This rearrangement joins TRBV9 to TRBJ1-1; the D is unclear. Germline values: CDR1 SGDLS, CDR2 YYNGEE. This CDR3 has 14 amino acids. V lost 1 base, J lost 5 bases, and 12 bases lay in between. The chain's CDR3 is CASSVKSSGTEAFF. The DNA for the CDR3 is TGTGCCAGCAGCGTAAAATCCTCGGGGACTGAAGCTTTCTTT.

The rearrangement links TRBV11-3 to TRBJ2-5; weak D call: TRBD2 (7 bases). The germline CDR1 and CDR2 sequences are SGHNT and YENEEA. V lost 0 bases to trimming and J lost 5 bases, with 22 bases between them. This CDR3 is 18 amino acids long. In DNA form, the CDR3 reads TGTGCCAGCAGCTTAGACCCTTGGGGGGGGGCGCCTCAGGAGACCCAGTACTTC. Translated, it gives CASSLDPWGGAPQETQYF.

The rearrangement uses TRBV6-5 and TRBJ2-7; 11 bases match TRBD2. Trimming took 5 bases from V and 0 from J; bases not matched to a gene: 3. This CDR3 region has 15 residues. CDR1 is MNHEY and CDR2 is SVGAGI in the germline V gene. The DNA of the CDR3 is TGTGCCAGCAGTCCCGGACTAGCGGGCTCCTACGAGCAGTACTTC. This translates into CASSPGLAGSYEQYF.

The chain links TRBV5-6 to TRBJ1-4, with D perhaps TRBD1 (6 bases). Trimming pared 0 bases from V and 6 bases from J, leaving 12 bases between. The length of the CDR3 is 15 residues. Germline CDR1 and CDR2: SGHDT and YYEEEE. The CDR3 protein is CASSLGGGPDEKLFF. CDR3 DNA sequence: TGTGCCAGCAGCTTGGGCGGGGGCCCTGATGAAAAACTGTTTTTT.

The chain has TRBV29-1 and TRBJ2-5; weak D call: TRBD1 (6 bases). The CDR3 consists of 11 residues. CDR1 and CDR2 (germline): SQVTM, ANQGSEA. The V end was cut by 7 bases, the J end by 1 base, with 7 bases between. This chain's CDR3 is CSGQVQETQYF. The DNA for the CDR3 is TGCAGCGGACAGGTCCAAGAGACCCAGTACTTC.

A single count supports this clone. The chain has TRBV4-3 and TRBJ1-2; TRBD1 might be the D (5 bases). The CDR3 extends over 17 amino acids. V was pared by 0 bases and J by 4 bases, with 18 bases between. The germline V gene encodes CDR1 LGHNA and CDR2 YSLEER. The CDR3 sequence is CASSQDGATVITYGYTF. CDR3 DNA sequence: TGCGCCAGCAGCCAAGATGGGGCGACAGTAATCACCTATGGCTACACCTTC.

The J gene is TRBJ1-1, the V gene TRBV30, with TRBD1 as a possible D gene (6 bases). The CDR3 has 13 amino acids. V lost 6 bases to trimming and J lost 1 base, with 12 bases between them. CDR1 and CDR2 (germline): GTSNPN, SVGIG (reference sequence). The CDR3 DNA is TGTGCCTGCACACAGGGCGCGAACACTGAAGCTTTCTTT. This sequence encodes CACTQGANTEAFF.

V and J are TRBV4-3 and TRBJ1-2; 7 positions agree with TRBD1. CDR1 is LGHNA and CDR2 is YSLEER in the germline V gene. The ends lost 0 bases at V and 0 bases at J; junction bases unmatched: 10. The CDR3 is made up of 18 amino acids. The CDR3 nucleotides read TGCGCCAGCAGCCAAGATCTCCGGGACAGCGAAACTAACTATGGCTACACCTTC. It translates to CASSQDLRDSETNYGYTF.

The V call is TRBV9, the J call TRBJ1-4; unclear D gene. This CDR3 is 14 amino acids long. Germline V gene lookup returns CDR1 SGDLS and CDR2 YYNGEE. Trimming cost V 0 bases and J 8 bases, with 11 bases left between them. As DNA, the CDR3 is TGTGCCAGCAGCGTAGGCGGGGTTGGGGAAAAACTGTTTTTT. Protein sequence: CASSVGGVGEKLFF. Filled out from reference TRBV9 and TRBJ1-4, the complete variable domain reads DSGVTQTPKHLITATGQRVTLRCSPRSGDLSVYWYQQSLDQGLQFLIQYYNGEERAKGNILERFSAQQFPDLHSELNLSSLELGDSALYFCASSVGGVGEKLFFGSGTQLSVL.

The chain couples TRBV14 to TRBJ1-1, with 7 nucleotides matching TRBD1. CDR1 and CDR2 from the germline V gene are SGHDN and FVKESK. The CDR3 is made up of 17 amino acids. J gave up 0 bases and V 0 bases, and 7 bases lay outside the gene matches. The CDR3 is CASSQDLGTALNTEAFF. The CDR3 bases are TGTGCCAGCAGCCAAGATTTGGGGACAGCATTGAACACTGAAGCTTTCTTT.

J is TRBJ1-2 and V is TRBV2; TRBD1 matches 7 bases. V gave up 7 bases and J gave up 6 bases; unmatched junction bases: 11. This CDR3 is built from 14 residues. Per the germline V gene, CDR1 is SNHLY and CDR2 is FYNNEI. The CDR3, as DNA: TGTGCCAGCACCCCCGATACAGGGGTGGATGGCTACACCTTC. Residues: CASTPDTGVDGYTF.

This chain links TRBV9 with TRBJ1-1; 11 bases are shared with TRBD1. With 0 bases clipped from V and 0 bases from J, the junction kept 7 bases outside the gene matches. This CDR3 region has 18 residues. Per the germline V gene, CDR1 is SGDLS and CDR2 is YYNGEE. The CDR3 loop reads CASSVAGTGGGLNTEAFF. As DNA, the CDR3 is TGTGCCAGCAGCGTAGCGGGGACAGGGGGGGGCCTGAACACTGAAGCTTTCTTT.

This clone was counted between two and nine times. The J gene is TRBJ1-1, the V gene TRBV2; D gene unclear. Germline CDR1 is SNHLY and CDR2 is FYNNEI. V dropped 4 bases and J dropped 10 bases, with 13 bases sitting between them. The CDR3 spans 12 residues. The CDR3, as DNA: TGTGCCAGCAGTGGGCAGGAGGTGAGAGCTTTCTTT. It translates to CASSGQEVRAFF.

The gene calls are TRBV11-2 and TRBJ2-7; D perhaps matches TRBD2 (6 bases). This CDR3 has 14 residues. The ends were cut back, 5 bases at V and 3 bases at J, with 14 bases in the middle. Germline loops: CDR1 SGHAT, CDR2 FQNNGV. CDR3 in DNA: TGTGCCAGCAGCCCCGGAGGGGTGATCTACGAGCAGTACTTC. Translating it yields CASSPGGVIYEQYF.

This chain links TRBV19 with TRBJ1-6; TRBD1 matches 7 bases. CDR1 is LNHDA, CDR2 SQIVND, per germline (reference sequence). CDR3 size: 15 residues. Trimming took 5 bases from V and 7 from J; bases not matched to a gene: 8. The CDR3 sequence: CASSSGQAENSPLHF. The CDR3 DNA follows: TGTGCCAGTAGTTCCGGACAGGCTGAAAATTCACCCCTCCACTTT.

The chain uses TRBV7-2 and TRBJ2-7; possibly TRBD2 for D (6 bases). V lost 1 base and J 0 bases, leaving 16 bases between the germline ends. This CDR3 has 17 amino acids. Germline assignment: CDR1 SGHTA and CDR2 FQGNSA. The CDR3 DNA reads TGTGCCAGCAGCTTAGTTATCCGACGGGAGAGCTCCTACGAGCAGTACTTC. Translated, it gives CASSLVIRRESSYEQYF.